The rows below give T cell receptor beta chains drawn from one sample of a study of early T cells in non-severe SARS-CoV-2 infection. TCRdb reprocessed the 5' RACE reads via MiXCR and lists one record per CDR3 protein. The table has roughly 50,000 distinct CDR3 sequences, over 7.5% seen once; the top ten hold around 9.4%. Sequenced: whole blood. The receptors were sampled from an adult who was a healthcare worker with PCR-confirmed SARS-CoV-2 infection or an uninfected control (not recorded which). Each CDR3 is given with its conserved first and last residue. The D gene is left open where the match is weak. Clone sizes are given selectively: once, few, many, or a class where the clone is expanded.

v_gene: TRBV20-1; j_gene: TRBJ1-6; d_gene: -; abundance: -; CDR3aa: CSARGGSSSYNSPLHF; CDR3nt: TGCAGTGCTAGGGGGGGGAGCAGCTCCTATAATTCACCCCTCCACTTT
v_gene: TRBV7-2; j_gene: TRBJ2-7; d_gene: TRBD2; abundance: -; CDR3aa: CASSSRTSGRVYEQYF; CDR3nt: TGTGCCAGCAGCTCAAGGACTAGCGGGAGAGTCTACGAGCAGTACTTC
v_gene: TRBV4-1; j_gene: TRBJ2-2; d_gene: -; abundance: many; CDR3aa: CASSQARGQTLSAGELFF; CDR3nt: TGCGCCAGCAGCCAAGCCCGAGGCCAGACGCTGTCGGCCGGGGAGCTGTTTTTT
v_gene: TRBV10-3; j_gene: TRBJ2-7; d_gene: TRBD2; abundance: -; CDR3aa: CASSGDYEQYF; CDR3nt: TGTGCTTCCAGCGGGGATTACGAGCAGTACTTC
v_gene: TRBV7-8; j_gene: TRBJ1-3; d_gene: -; abundance: -; CDR3aa: CASSSPTGDSGNTIYF; CDR3nt: TGTGCCAGCAGCTCTCCGACAGGCGACTCTGGAAACACCATATATTTT
v_gene: TRBV7-9; j_gene: TRBJ1-3; d_gene: -; abundance: -; CDR3aa: CASSYRSSGNTIYF; CDR3nt: TGTGCCAGCAGCTACAGAAGCTCTGGAAACACCATATATTTT
v_gene: TRBV24-1; j_gene: TRBJ2-1; d_gene: -; abundance: many; CDR3aa: CATSDLNWGNEQFF; CDR3nt: TGTGCCACCAGTGATTTGAATTGGGGAAATGAGCAGTTCTTC
v_gene: TRBV7-9; j_gene: TRBJ2-1; d_gene: -; abundance: many; CDR3aa: CASSLLANEQFF; CDR3nt: TGTGCCAGCAGCTTACTAGCAAATGAGCAGTTCTTC
v_gene: TRBV28; j_gene: TRBJ1-1; d_gene: -; abundance: once; CDR3aa: CASSLSSGQRNTEAFF; CDR3nt: TGTGCCAGCAGTTTATCATCGGGACAAAGGAACACTGAAGCTTTCTTT
v_gene: TRBV24-1; j_gene: TRBJ2-5; d_gene: -; abundance: many; CDR3aa: CATRASGYQETQYF; CDR3nt: TGTGCCACCAGAGCTTCGGGGTACCAAGAGACCCAGTACTTC
v_gene: TRBV13; j_gene: TRBJ2-7; d_gene: TRBD1; abundance: many; CDR3aa: CASRIRDRVREQYF; CDR3nt: TGTGCCAGCAGAATCCGGGACAGGGTTCGCGAGCAGTACTTC
v_gene: TRBV20-1; j_gene: TRBJ1-2; d_gene: -; abundance: many; CDR3aa: CSARDIQDYGYTF; CDR3nt: TGCAGTGCTAGAGATATACAGGACTATGGCTACACCTTC
v_gene: TRBV7-2; j_gene: TRBJ2-2; d_gene: TRBD2; abundance: -; CDR3aa: CASSLGVAGGNTGELFF; CDR3nt: TGTGCCAGCAGCTTAGGCGTAGCGGGAGGGAACACCGGGGAGCTGTTTTTT
v_gene: TRBV20-1; j_gene: TRBJ2-3; d_gene: -; abundance: -; CDR3aa: CSATGPPRRDTQYF; CDR3nt: TGCAGTGCTACTGGCCCGCCCCGACGGGATACGCAGTATTTT
v_gene: TRBV12-3/TRBV12-4; j_gene: TRBJ1-3; d_gene: -; abundance: many; CDR3aa: CASSLPGLGNTIYF; CDR3nt: TGTGCCAGCAGTTTACCAGGGCTCGGAAACACCATATATTTT
v_gene: TRBV29-1; j_gene: TRBJ2-1; d_gene: TRBD1; abundance: medium-sized; CDR3aa: CSVEAQGQRYNEQFF; CDR3nt: TGCAGCGTTGAAGCACAGGGACAGCGCTACAATGAGCAGTTCTTC
v_gene: TRBV27; j_gene: TRBJ2-5; d_gene: -; abundance: medium-sized; CDR3aa: CASGSSQETQYF; CDR3nt: TGTGCCAGCGGAAGTAGCCAAGAGACCCAGTACTTC
v_gene: TRBV12-3/TRBV12-4; j_gene: TRBJ1-5; d_gene: -; abundance: many; CDR3aa: CASGGPGPPGGPQHF; CDR3nt: TGTGCCAGCGGGGGGCCGGGACCCCCAGGAGGGCCCCAGCATTTT
v_gene: TRBV14; j_gene: TRBJ2-1; d_gene: TRBD2; abundance: -; CDR3aa: CASSQGPSGGARNEQFF; CDR3nt: TGTGCCAGCAGCCAAGGCCCCAGCGGGGGGGCCCGCAATGAGCAGTTCTTC
v_gene: TRBV3-1; j_gene: TRBJ1-4; d_gene: -; abundance: many; CDR3aa: CASSQGVATNEKLFF; CDR3nt: TGTGCCAGCAGCCAAGGGGTTGCAACTAATGAAAAACTGTTTTTT
v_gene: TRBV7-9; j_gene: TRBJ2-1; d_gene: TRBD1; abundance: many; CDR3aa: CASSGQGQIGNEQFF; CDR3nt: TGTGCCAGCAGCGGACAGGGACAGATCGGCAATGAGCAGTTCTTC
v_gene: TRBV6-1; j_gene: TRBJ1-1; d_gene: -; abundance: few; CDR3aa: CASSRTNTEAFF; CDR3nt: TGTGCCAGTTCCAGGACGAACACTGAAGCTTTCTTT